The sample holds one count of the clone carrying this TCR beta chain. The CDR3 extends over 14 amino acids. Germline V gene lookup returns CDR1 SGHNT and CDR2 YYREEE (reference sequence). The germline V and J ends were trimmed by 2 bases and 6 bases, with 15 bases remaining between them. As processed by the authors: Scientists estimated how many nucleated cells there were by amplifying reference gene primers. Measured with immunoSEQ multiplex PCR; TCRdb has only the in-frame clones, and not every one. The DNA gave D and trimming, while V, J and clone size come from that table. The repertoire includes tens of thousands of clones, approximately 90% of them detected once, and 0.75% to 0.8% sits in the top ten. This specimen belongs to a study of blood T cell repertoires in COVID-19.

V gene TRBV5-4 combines with J gene TRBJ2-7; maybe TRBD2 (5 bases). The source is a woman at least 80 years old with acute or convalescent COVID-19. Specimen: peripheral blood. The CDR3, as DNA: TGTGCCAGCAGCTTCTCAGCGGAGGTTACCGAGCAGTACTTC. The encoded protein is CASSFSAEVTEQYF.